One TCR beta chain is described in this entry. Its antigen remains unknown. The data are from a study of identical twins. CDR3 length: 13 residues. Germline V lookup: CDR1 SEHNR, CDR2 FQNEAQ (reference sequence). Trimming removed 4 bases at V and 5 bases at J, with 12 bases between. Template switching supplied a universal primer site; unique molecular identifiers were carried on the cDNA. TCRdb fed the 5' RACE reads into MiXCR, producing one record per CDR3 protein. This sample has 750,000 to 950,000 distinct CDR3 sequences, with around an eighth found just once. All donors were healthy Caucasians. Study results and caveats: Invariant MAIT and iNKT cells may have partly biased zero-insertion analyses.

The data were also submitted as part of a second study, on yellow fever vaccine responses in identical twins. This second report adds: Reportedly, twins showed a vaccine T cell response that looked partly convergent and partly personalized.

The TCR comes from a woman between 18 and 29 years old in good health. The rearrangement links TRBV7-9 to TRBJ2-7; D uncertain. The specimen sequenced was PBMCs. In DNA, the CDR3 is TGTGCCAGCAGCTCGGACGGGCCCAACGAGCAGTACGTC. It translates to CASSSDGPNEQYV.